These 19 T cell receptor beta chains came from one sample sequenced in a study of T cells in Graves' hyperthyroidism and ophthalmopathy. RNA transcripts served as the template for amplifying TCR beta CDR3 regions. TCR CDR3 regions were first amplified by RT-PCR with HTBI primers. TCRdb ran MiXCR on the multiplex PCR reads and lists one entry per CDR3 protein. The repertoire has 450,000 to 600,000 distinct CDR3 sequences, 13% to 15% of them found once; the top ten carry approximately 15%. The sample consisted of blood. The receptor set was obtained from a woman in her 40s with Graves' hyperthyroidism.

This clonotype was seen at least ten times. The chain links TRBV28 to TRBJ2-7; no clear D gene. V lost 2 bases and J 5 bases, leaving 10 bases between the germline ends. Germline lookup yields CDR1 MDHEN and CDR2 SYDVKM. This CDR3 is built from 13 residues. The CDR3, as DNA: TGTGCCAGCAGTTTAAGAACCGTTGACGAGCAGTACTTC. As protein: CASSLRTVDEQYF.

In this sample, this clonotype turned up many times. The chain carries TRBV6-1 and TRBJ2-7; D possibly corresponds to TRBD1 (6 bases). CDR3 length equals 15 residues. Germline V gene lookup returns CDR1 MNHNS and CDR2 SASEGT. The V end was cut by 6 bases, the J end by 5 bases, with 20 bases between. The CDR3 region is CASRPPGHKGHEQYF. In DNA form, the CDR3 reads TGTGCCAGCAGGCCTCCGGGACACAAGGGCCACGAGCAGTACTTC.

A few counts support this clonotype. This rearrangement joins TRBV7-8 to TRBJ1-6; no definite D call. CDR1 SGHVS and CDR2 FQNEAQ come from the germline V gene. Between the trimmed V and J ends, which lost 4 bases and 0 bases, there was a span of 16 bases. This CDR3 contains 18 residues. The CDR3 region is CASSSDTGASSYNSPLHF. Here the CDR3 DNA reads TGTGCCAGCAGCTCCGACACGGGCGCTAGCTCCTATAATTCACCCCTCCACTTT.

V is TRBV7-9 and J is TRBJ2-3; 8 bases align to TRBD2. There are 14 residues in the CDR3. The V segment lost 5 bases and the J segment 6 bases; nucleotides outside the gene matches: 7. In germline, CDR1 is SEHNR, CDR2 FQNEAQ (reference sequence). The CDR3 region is CASSPSGSSDTQYF. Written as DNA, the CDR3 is TGTGCCAGCAGCCCCAGCGGGAGCTCGGATACGCAGTATTTT.

CDR3 residues: CASGPTPGQGYEKLFF. The CDR3 bases are TGTGCCAGCGGCCCTACGCCGGGACAGGGGTATGAAAAACTGTTTTTT. The chain links TRBV3-1 to TRBJ1-4, with TRBD1 matching over 10 bases. The CDR3 runs to 16 residues. Germline-derived CDR1 and CDR2 are LGHDT and YNNKEL (reference sequence). The J segment lost 6 bases and the V segment lost 8 bases, leaving 12 bases of the junction unmatched.

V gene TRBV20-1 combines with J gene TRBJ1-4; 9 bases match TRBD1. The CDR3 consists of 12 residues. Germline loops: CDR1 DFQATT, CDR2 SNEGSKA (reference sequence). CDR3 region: CRTGTGIEKLFF. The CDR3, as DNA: TGCAGGACGGGGACAGGGATCGAAAAACTGTTTTTT.

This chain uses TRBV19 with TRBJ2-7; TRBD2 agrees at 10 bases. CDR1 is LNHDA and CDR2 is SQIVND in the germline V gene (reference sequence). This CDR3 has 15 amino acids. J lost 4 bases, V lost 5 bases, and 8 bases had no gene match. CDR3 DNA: TGTGCCAGTAGTTACTCAGCGGGAGGGGGGTACGAGCAGTACTTC. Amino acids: CASSYSAGGGYEQYF.

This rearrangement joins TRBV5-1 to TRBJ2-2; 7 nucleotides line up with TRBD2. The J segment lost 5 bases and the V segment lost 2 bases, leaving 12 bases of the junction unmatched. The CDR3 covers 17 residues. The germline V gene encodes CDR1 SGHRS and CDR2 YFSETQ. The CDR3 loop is CASSLLLAGDSTGELFF. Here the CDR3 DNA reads TGCGCCAGCAGCTTACTCTTGGCGGGAGATTCTACCGGGGAGCTGTTTTTT.

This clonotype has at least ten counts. The CDR3 DNA is TGTGCCAGCAGTCCAACTAGCGGGAGTTTCCCCTACGAGCAGTACTTC. Translating gives CASSPTSGSFPYEQYF. The chain links TRBV27 to TRBJ2-7; 11 positions agree with TRBD2. After removal of 5 bases from V and 2 bases from J, the junction contained 8 bases not matched to a gene. CDR1 and CDR2 from the germline V gene are MNHEY and SMNVEV (reference sequence). The CDR3 spans 16 residues.

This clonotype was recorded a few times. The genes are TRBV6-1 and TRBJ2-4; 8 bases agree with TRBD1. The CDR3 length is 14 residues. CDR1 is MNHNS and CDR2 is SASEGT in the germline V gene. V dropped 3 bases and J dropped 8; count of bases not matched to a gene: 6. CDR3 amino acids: CASSDTGGTHIQYF. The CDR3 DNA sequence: TGTGCCAGCAGTGACACAGGGGGGACGCACATTCAGTACTTC.

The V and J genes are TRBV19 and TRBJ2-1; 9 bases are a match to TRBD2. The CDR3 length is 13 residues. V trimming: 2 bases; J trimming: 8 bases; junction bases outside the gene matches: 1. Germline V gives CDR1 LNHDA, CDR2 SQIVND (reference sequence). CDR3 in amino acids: CASSIIAGDEQFF. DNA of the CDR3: TGTGCCAGTAGTATAATAGCGGGAGATGAGCAGTTCTTC.

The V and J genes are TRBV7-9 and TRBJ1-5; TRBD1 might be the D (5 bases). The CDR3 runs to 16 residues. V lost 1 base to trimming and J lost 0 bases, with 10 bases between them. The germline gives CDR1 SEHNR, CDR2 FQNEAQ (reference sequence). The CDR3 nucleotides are TGTGCCAGCAGCTTAGATGCAGGGAATAGCAATCAGCCCCAGCATTTT. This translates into CASSLDAGNSNQPQHF.

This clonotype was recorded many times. This CDR3 reads CASSLGQGARPFF. The DNA for the CDR3 is TGTGCCAGCAGCCTGGGACAGGGGGCGCGGCCGTTCTTC. This chain links TRBV11-2 with TRBJ2-1; 12 nucleotides line up with TRBD1. The CDR3 spans 13 residues. J lost 15 bases, V lost 5 bases, and 8 bases had no gene match. The germline V gene has CDR1 SGHAT and CDR2 FQNNGV.

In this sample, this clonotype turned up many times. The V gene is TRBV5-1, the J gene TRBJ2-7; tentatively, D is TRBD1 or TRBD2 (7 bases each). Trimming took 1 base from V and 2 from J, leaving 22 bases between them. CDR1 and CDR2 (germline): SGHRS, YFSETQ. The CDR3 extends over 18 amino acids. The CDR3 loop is CASSLPGQPGLRAYEQYF. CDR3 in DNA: TGCGCCAGCAGCTTGCCGGGACAGCCGGGACTACGAGCCTACGAGCAGTACTTC.

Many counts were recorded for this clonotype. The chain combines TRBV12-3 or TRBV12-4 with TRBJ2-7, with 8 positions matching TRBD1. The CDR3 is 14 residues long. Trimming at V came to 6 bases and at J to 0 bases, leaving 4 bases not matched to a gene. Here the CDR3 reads CASRRQGSSYEQYF. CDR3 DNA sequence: TGTGCCAGCAGAAGACAGGGGAGCTCCTACGAGCAGTACTTC.

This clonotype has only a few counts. The CDR3 coding sequence is TGCGCCAGCAGCCAAGATTACCGACAGTGGTCCTACGAGCAGTACTTC. Its protein is CASSQDYRQWSYEQYF. The rearrangement uses TRBV4-1 and TRBJ2-7, with a tentative D call TRBD1 (5 bases). The CDR3 runs 16 residues. Trimming cost V 0 bases and J 1 base, with 13 bases left between them. Germline V gene lookup returns CDR1 MGHRA and CDR2 YSYEKL.

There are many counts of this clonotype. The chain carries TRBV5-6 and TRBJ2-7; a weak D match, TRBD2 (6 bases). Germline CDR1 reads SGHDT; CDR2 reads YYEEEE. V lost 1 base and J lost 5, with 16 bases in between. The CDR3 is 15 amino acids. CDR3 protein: CASSLSEGRIDEQYF. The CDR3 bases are TGTGCCAGCAGCTTGTCGGAGGGGAGGATAGACGAGCAGTACTTC.

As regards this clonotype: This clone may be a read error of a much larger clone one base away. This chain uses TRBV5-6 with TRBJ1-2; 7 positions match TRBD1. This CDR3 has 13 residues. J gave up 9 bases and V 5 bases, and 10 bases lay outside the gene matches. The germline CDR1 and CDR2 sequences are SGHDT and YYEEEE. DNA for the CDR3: TGTGCCAGCAGACGGGACAGCCATTATAGCTACACCTTC. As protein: CASRRDSHYSYTF.

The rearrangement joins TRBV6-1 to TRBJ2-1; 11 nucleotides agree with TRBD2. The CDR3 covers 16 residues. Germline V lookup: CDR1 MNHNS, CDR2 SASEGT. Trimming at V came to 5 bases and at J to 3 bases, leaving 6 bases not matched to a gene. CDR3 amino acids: CASSKLAGAFYNEQFF. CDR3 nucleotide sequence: TGTGCCAGCAGTAAACTAGCGGGAGCTTTCTACAATGAGCAGTTCTTC.